Following are 3 T cell receptor beta chains from one sample sequenced in a study of T-cell reconstitution after alpha-beta-depleted transplantation in children. Preparing the TCRbeta library involved the use of unique molecular identifiers. In TCRdb, the PCR reads were re-called with MiXCR into one record per CDR3 protein. This sample has about 200,000 distinct CDR3 sequences; roughly 7% occur once, and the top ten carry 5.5%. The source was PBMCs, collected before TCRalphabeta/CD19-depleted stem cell transplant. The receptors originated from a boy aged 2-9 years with acute lymphoblastic leukemia, due to receive a stem cell transplant.

This clonotype has ten or more counts. The V gene is TRBV6-1, the J gene TRBJ2-1; D may be TRBD2 (6 bases). V lost 5 bases and J 4 bases, leaving 9 bases between the germline ends. The germline V gene has CDR1 MNHNS and CDR2 SASEGT. The CDR3 spans 13 residues. CDR3 loop: CASSQREYNEQFF. In DNA, the CDR3 is TGTGCCAGCAGTCAACGGGAGTACAATGAGCAGTTCTTC.

Many counts were recorded for this clonotype. The chain carries TRBV4-3 and TRBJ1-6, with D hard to call. The CDR3 runs to 17 residues. Germline V gene sequence: CDR1 LGHNA, CDR2 YSLEER. The V end was cut by 1 base, the J end by 4 bases, with 14 bases between. CDR3 in amino acids: CASSQVPVTRYNSPLHF. DNA of the CDR3: TGCGCCAGCAGCCAAGTACCCGTTACAAGATATAATTCACCCCTCCACTTT.

Many counts were recorded for this clonotype. The chain has TRBV28 and TRBJ2-1; D remains ambiguous. Germline CDR1 is MDHEN and CDR2 is SYDVKM. Trimming cost V 10 bases and J 8 bases, with 9 bases left between them. The CDR3 consists of 10 residues. CDR3 coding DNA: TGTGCCACCGGCAGCTATGAGCAGTTCTTC. Protein product: CATGSYEQFF.